These 3 T cell receptor beta chains were sequenced from one sample in a study of blood T cell repertoires in COVID-19. TCRdb keeps only in-frame clones here, not all; method: immunoSEQ multiplex PCR. The sample lists 210,000 or so clones; 65% to 90% were seen once. The sequenced sample was peripheral blood. These receptors were taken from a man aged 45 to 65 with acute or convalescent COVID-19.

V gene TRBV6-1 combines with J gene TRBJ1-5; D gene ambiguous. The CDR3 has 14 residues. Trimming took 2 bases from V and 1 from J, leaving 6 bases between them. Germline values: CDR1 MNHNS, CDR2 SASEGT. The CDR3 DNA reads as TGTGCCAGCAGTGAACAGGTGAGCAATCAGCCCCAGCATTTT. Translation gives CASSEQVSNQPQHF.

There are a few counts of this clone. The J gene is TRBJ1-2, the V gene TRBV4-1; D unclear. The CDR3 totals 12 residues. Trimming removed 0 bases from V and 7 bases from J, with 6 bases in between. CDR1 is MGHRA, CDR2 YSYEKL, per germline. CDR3 bases: TGCGCCAGCAGCCAAGACCAGGCTGGCTACACCTTC. It specifies CASSQDQAGYTF.

This chain joins TRBV20-1 and TRBJ1-2, with TRBD1 matching 7 bases. Per germline, CDR1 DFQATT and CDR2 SNEGSKA (reference sequence). V shed 7 bases, J shed 5 bases, and the junction held 4 bases outside the gene matches. The CDR3 has 11 residues. CDR3: CSGGTEYGYTF. DNA for the CDR3: TGCAGTGGGGGGACAGAATATGGCTACACCTTC.